This passage covers 21 T cell receptor beta chains from one sample sequenced in a study of regulatory T cells in long-lasting Graves disease. Time point given: newly diagnosed GD, antithyroid drugs for less than 3 months. Generation of the TCR library employed RNA extracted from PBMCs. Construction of TCR beta libraries relied on iRepertoire HTBI primers and on Arm-PCR targeting CDR3 regions. TCRdb re-called the multiplex PCR reads with MiXCR, one entry per CDR3 protein. Here the sample spans approximately 470,000 distinct CDR3 sequences, under 20% being singletons. The same data also went into a second study, on T cells in Graves' hyperthyroidism and ophthalmopathy.

The sample consisted of peripheral blood mononuclear cells (PBMCs), taken at new diagnosis, from a patient treated with antithyroid drugs. Receptors originate from a middle-aged man with Graves disease.

The chain is built from TRBV7-9 and TRBJ1-2, with D unclear. The CDR3 contains 15 residues. V was clipped by 5 bases and J by 5 bases, with 18 bases between them. CDR1 and CDR2 from the germline V gene are SEHNR and FQNEAQ (reference sequence). This CDR3 reads CASSPTGGKDYGYTF. The DNA for the CDR3 is TGTGCCAGCAGCCCCACGGGAGGGAAGGATTATGGCTACACCTTC. Variable domain in full (rest from reference TRBV7-9 and TRBJ1-2): DTGVSQNPRHKITKRGQNVTFRCDPISEHNRLYWYRQTLGQGPEFLTYFQNEAQLEKSRLLSDRFSAERPKGSFSTLEIQRTEQGDSAMYLCASSPTGGKDYGYTFGSGTRLTVV.

This clonotype was seen ten or more times. CDR3 in amino acids: CASSLFLAERKNIQYF. CDR3 bases: TGTGCCAGCAGTTTATTTCTAGCGGAGAGAAAAAACATTCAGTACTTC. The chain employs TRBV28 and TRBJ2-4; TRBD2 agrees at 7 bases. Germline loops: CDR1 MDHEN, CDR2 SYDVKM. The CDR3 is made up of 16 amino acids. The ends lost 1 base at V and 4 bases at J; junction bases unmatched: 7.

The chain has TRBV12-3 or TRBV12-4 and TRBJ2-2, with D unclear. The V end lost 10 bases, the J end lost 3 bases, and 15 bases lay between the germline ends. The CDR3 consists of 14 residues. The CDR3 sequence: CATARPGDTGELFF. CDR3 coding DNA: TGTGCCACCGCCCGGCCTGGAGACACCGGGGAGCTGTTTTTT.

In regard to this clonotype: This is likely an artifact of a read error, given a far larger clone one base away. The conserved closing phenylalanine or tryptophan is absent in this CDR3, likely reflecting a read error. The chain recombines TRBV7-9 with TRBJ2-1; TRBD2 matches 10 bases. The length of the CDR3 is 16 residues. The germline V gene has CDR1 SEHNR and CDR2 FQNEAQ (reference sequence). Trimming removed 5 bases from V and 10 bases from J; junction bases left unmatched: 14. This CDR3 reads CASSPSTGTSAPEQFS. The CDR3 nucleotides read TGTGCCAGCAGCCCCTCAACCGGGACTAGCGCCCCGGAGCAGTTCTCC.

This clonotype occurred many times. This sequence joins TRBV20-1 and TRBJ2-1; the match to TRBD1 covers 8 bases. J lost 2 bases, V lost 3 bases, and 3 bases had no gene match. This CDR3 contains 14 residues. Germline V gene data show CDR1 as DFQATT and CDR2 as SNEGSKA (reference sequence). CDR3 in DNA: TGCAGTGCTAGTGCGGGACAGGCCTACAATGAGCAGTTCTTC. This gives the protein CSASAGQAYNEQFF.

The genes are TRBV20-1 and TRBJ1-1; 8 bases align to TRBD1. Germline loops: CDR1 DFQATT, CDR2 SNEGSKA (reference sequence). CDR3 size: 14 residues. Trimming at V came to 1 base and at J to 3 bases, leaving 4 bases not matched to a gene. In DNA form, the CDR3 reads TGCAGTGCTAGAGTCAGGGACAGGTACACTGAAGCTTTCTTT. The encoded protein is CSARVRDRYTEAFF.

There are many counts of this clonotype. The rearrangement links TRBV7-9 to TRBJ2-6, with D perhaps assigned TRBD1 or TRBD2 (5 bases each). V dropped 5 bases and J dropped 0 bases, with 14 bases sitting between them. The CDR3 contains 17 residues. Per the germline V gene, CDR1 is SEHNR and CDR2 is FQNEAQ (reference sequence). CDR3 sequence reads: CASSRTGRSSGANVLTF. CDR3 bases: TGTGCCAGCAGCCGGACGGGACGGTCCTCTGGGGCCAACGTCCTGACTTTC.

The chain employs TRBV24-1 and TRBJ2-3, with D perhaps matching TRBD2 (5 bases). Trimming took 4 bases from V and 1 from J, leaving 8 bases between them. Germline V gene lookup returns CDR1 KGHDR and CDR2 SFDVKD. This CDR3 contains 14 residues. The CDR3: CATSDPGGTDTQYF. Here the CDR3 DNA reads TGTGCCACCAGTGACCCCGGGGGCACAGATACGCAGTATTTT.

This clonotype came up many times. This rearrangement joins TRBV7-8 to TRBJ2-1; D may correspond to TRBD1 or TRBD2 (5 bases each). Trimming stripped 0 bases from V and 10 bases from J, with 7 bases between. CDR3 length: 12 residues. Germline V gives CDR1 SGHVS, CDR2 FQNEAQ. The CDR3 sequence: CASSLAWGEQFF. CDR3 nucleotides: TGTGCCAGCAGCTTAGCGTGGGGGGAGCAGTTCTTC.

This sequence joins TRBV27 and TRBJ2-6, with a tentative D call TRBD1 (5 bases). This CDR3 is 15 amino acids long. The V end was cut by 5 bases, the J end by 0 bases, with 8 bases between. CDR1 is MNHEY, CDR2 SMNVEV, per germline (reference sequence). This chain's CDR3 is CASSTQASGANVLTF. In nucleotides, the CDR3 is TGTGCCAGCAGTACACAGGCCTCTGGGGCCAACGTCCTGACTTTC.

This clonotype was seen a handful of times. The chain is built from TRBV10-1 and TRBJ2-7, with TRBD1 matching over 7 bases. The CDR3 extends over 13 amino acids. With V trimmed by 4 bases and J by 1 base, 1 base remained unmatched. Germline CDR1 reads WNHNN; CDR2 reads SYGVQD (reference sequence). The chain's CDR3 is CASSVDRSYEQYF. The CDR3 DNA is TGCGCCAGCAGTGTGGACAGGTCCTACGAGCAGTACTTC.

This clonotype was seen many times. J is TRBJ2-1 and V is TRBV14, with D unclear. Trimming cost V 4 bases and J 2 bases, with 21 bases left between them. Germline loops: CDR1 SGHDN, CDR2 FVKESK. The CDR3 runs to 18 residues. The CDR3 sequence is CASSLYPRRPPPYNEQFF. The CDR3 coding sequence is TGTGCCAGCAGCCTATATCCTCGGCGACCGCCCCCCTACAATGAGCAGTTCTTC. The full variable domain, rest sourced from reference TRBV14 and TRBJ2-1, is EAGVTQFPSHSVIEKGQTVTLRCDPISGHDNLYWYRRVMGKEIKFLLHFVKESKQDESGMPNNRFLAERTGGTYSTLKVQPAELEDSGVYFCASSLYPRRPPPYNEQFFGPGTRLTVL.

Turning to this clonotype: Since a much larger clone is just one base distant, this may be a read error. Since the CDR3 does not end with the conserved phenylalanine or tryptophan, this likely comes from a read error. The CDR3 spells CAYRTSDYEQYS. DNA of the CDR3: TGTGCCTATAGGACTAGCGACTACGAGCAGTACTCC. The V gene is TRBV30, the J gene TRBJ2-7, with TRBD2 matching 9 bases. The CDR3 spans 12 residues. V dropped 7 bases and J dropped 3; count of bases not matched to a gene: 4. Germline CDR1 GTSNPN, CDR2 SVGIG (reference sequence).

This clonotype was counted ten times or more. The gene calls are TRBV7-9 and TRBJ2-7, with D unclear. V lost 8 bases, J lost 9 bases, and 23 bases lay in between. CDR3 length: 14 residues. From germline, CDR1 is SEHNR and CDR2 FQNEAQ (reference sequence). The CDR3 DNA sequence: TGTGCCAGCGGACCGCCGGATGGCGAGGTTGTGCAGTACTTC. This gives the protein CASGPPDGEVVQYF.

This clonotype has a count of ten or more. The CDR3 is CASSPTGGGGTDTQYF. The CDR3 DNA follows: TGTGCCAGCAGCCCCACAGGGGGAGGAGGTACAGATACGCAGTATTTT. The rearrangement uses TRBV7-6 and TRBJ2-3, with 8 nucleotides matching TRBD1. V trimming: 5 bases; J trimming: 3 bases; junction bases outside the gene matches: 10. This CDR3 spans 16 amino acids. CDR1 is SGHVS and CDR2 is FNYEAQ in the germline V gene.

In this sample, this clonotype turned up many times. This chain joins TRBV5-1 and TRBJ2-7, with 10 bases matching TRBD2. Germline V lookup: CDR1 SGHRS, CDR2 YFSETQ. This CDR3 is built from 15 residues. Germline trimming cut 3 bases from V and 2 bases from J; bases unmatched to any gene: 5. The CDR3: CASSSGLASTYEQYF. The CDR3 nucleotides are TGCGCCAGCAGCTCGGGACTAGCGAGCACCTACGAGCAGTACTTC. Full variable domain (missing parts from reference TRBV5-1 and TRBJ2-7): KAGVTQTPRYLIKTRGQQVTLSCSPISGHRSVSWYQQTPGQGLQFLFEYFSETQRNKGNFPGRFSGRQFSNSRSEMNVSTLELGDSALYLCASSSGLASTYEQYFGPGTRLTVT.

The sample holds many counts of this clonotype. The chain links TRBV6-2 or TRBV6-3 to TRBJ2-5; TRBD1 might be the D (5 bases). The CDR3 totals 18 residues. CDR1 is MNHEY and CDR2 is SVGEGT in the germline V gene. The CDR3: CASWQGLSWSFIGETQYF. The CDR3, as DNA: TGTGCGAGCTGGCAGGGTCTTAGTTGGTCCTTCATCGGGGAGACCCAGTACTTC.

This clonotype appeared many times. The chain employs TRBV11-2 and TRBJ2-7, with a weak D call TRBD1 (6 bases). Germline V gene sequence: CDR1 SGHAT, CDR2 FQNNGV. CDR3 length equals 16 residues. The V end lost 5 bases, the J end lost 2 bases, and 19 bases lay between the germline ends. This CDR3 is CASSSNRVGAPYEQYF. The CDR3 DNA follows: TGTGCCAGCAGCAGCAACAGGGTCGGGGCCCCCTACGAGCAGTACTTC.

As to this clonotype: The likely explanation is a read error, given a far larger clone one base away. CDR3 amino acids: CASNPVGYNEQFF. The CDR3 DNA is TGTGCCAGCAACCCGGTGGGGTACAATGAGCAGTTCTTC. The genes are TRBV7-9 and TRBJ2-1, with unresolved D. This CDR3 has 13 residues. Germline V gene data show CDR1 as SEHNR and CDR2 as FQNEAQ (reference sequence). Trimming took off 7 bases at V and 4 bases at J, with 11 bases between the two ends.

This clonotype was counted between two and nine times. The chain combines TRBV20-1 with TRBJ2-5, with 7 bases fitting TRBD1. Germline assignment: CDR1 DFQATT and CDR2 SNEGSKA (reference sequence). CDR3 size: 14 residues. The trim removed 5 bases at V and 5 bases at J, leaving 11 bases unmatched. CDR3 nucleotides: TGCAGTGCTGACGCCCCGACAGGGATTGAGACCCAGTACTTC. Encoded protein: CSADAPTGIETQYF.

This rearrangement joins TRBV28 to TRBJ2-5; 9 nucleotides match TRBD2. This CDR3 region has 16 residues. The V gene end was trimmed by 6 bases and the J gene end by 5 bases; junction bases not matched to a gene: 13. CDR1 and CDR2 (germline): MDHEN, SYDVKM. CDR3 nucleotide sequence: TGTGCCAGCAGGACTCTACCGGGACTAGCTTCTGAGACCCAGTACTTC. This sequence encodes CASRTLPGLASETQYF.